This T cell receptor (beta chain) was recovered during a study of blood T cell repertoires in COVID-19. The wider study: Samples taken during acute and convalescent COVID-19 were collected in the United States, Italy and Spain. PBMCs, B-cell-depleted T cells, or T cells were the source of the cDNA or gDNA that made up the material.

The authors' processing: Nucleated cell counts were estimated from reference gene primer amplification. Some clones are missing from TCRdb's copy, which holds only in-frame ones; the method was immunoSEQ multiplex PCR. V, J and clone size reflect that table, while D and trimming were determined from the DNA. The table lists about 170,000 clones, under 90% of them singletons. CDR3 length: 14 amino acids. Germline V gene sequence: CDR1 MNHEY, CDR2 SVGAGI. Trimming took 5 bases from V and 4 from J; bases not matched to a gene: 8. The source is an elderly woman with active or convalescent COVID-19. What was sequenced was peripheral blood. The chain joins TRBV6-5 to TRBJ2-7; 7 bases fit TRBD1. The CDR3 loop is CASSIQGLGYEQYF. As DNA, the CDR3 is TGTGCCAGCAGTATACAGGGGTTAGGGTACGAGCAGTACTTC.